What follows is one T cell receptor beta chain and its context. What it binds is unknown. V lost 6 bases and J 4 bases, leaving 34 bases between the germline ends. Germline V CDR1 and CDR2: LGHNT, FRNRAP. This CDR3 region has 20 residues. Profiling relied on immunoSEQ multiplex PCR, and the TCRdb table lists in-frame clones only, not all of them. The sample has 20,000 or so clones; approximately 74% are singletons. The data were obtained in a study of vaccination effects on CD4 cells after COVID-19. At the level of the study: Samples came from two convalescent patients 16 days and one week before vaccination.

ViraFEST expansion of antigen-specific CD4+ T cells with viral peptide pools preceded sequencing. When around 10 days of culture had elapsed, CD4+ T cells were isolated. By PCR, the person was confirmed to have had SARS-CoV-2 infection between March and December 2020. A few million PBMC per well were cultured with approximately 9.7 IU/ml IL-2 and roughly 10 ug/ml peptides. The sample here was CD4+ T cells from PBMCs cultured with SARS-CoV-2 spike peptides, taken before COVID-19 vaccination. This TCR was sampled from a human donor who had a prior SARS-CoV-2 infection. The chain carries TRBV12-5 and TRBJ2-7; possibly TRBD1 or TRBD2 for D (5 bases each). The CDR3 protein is CASGLNPVGAGRPLRYEQYF. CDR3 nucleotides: TGTGCTAGTGGCCTGAATCCTGTTGGGGCGGGCAGACCTTTGCGATACGAGCAGTACTTC.